This entry lists 31 T cell receptor beta chains sequenced from one sample in a study of blood T cells in healthy people across ages. Primers used in a second PCR of roughly 7 to 12 cycles were a sample-barcoded 5' primer and a J-beta primer mix. Using its own MiXCR run on the 5' RACE reads, TCRdb lists one record per CDR3 protein. The table shows about 640,000 distinct CDR3 sequences, with about 28% occurring only once. The sequenced sample consisted of blood. Receptors originate from a woman older than 75 in good health.

This clonotype has at least ten counts. V usage is TRBV7-2 and J usage is TRBJ2-5; 9 nucleotides align to TRBD1. Germline V gene lookup returns CDR1 SGHTA and CDR2 FQGNSA. This CDR3 comprises 15 residues. V lost 1 base, J lost 5 bases, and 5 bases stayed unmatched. The CDR3 spells CASSLVGTGRETQYF. The CDR3 nucleotides read TGTGCCAGCAGCTTAGTAGGGACAGGGAGGGAGACCCAGTACTTC.

At least ten counts were recorded for this clonotype. The chain is built from TRBV2 and TRBJ2-7; 8 nucleotides match TRBD1. Germline CDR1 is SNHLY and CDR2 is FYNNEI. The CDR3 loop spans 14 amino acids. The V gene end was trimmed by 6 bases and the J gene end by 6 bases; junction bases not matched to a gene: 10. CDR3 amino acids: CASRETGVKGEQYF. CDR3 bases: TGTGCCAGCAGAGAGACAGGGGTTAAAGGCGAGCAGTACTTC. Filled out from reference TRBV2 and TRBJ2-7, the complete variable domain reads EPEVTQTPSHQVTQMGQEVILRCVPISNHLYFYWYRQILGQKVEFLVSFYNNEISEKSEIFDDQFSVERPDGSNFTLKIRSTKLEDSAMYFCASRETGVKGEQYFGPGTRLTVT.

This clonotype occurred many times. A much larger clone lies one base from this, so it may be a read error. This chain connects TRBV29-1 to TRBJ2-7, with 11 bases aligning to TRBD1. This CDR3 is 16 amino acids long. CDR1 and CDR2 from the germline V gene are SQVTM and ANQGSEA. J lost 1 base, V lost 2 bases, and 7 bases had no gene match. CDR3 in amino acids: CSVERSGTGGSYEQYF. The CDR3 DNA reads TGCAGCGTTGAAAGATCCGGGACAGGGGGGTCCTACGAGCAGTACTTC.

The chain has TRBV4-2 and TRBJ2-1; 7 nucleotides match TRBD2. With V trimmed by 4 bases and J by 4 bases, 19 bases remained unmatched. The CDR3 totals 19 residues. The germline CDR1 and CDR2 sequences are LGHNA and YNFKEQ. In nucleotides, the CDR3 is TGTGCCAGCAGCCCGAGACGTGGGAGGACGAGCGGGGCTTACAATGAGCAGTTCTTC. Its translation is CASSPRRGRTSGAYNEQFF.

This clonotype turned up a few times. The chain combines TRBV27 with TRBJ2-7; possible D gene TRBD1, 8 bases. The length of the CDR3 is 16 residues. Germline V gene data show CDR1 as MNHEY and CDR2 as SMNVEV (reference sequence). Between the trimmed V and J ends, which lost 6 bases and 2 bases, there was a span of 20 bases. Here the CDR3 DNA reads TGTGCCAGCAGCGTACTCACAGGGGGGGGAACCTACGAGCAGTACTTC. As protein: CASSVLTGGGTYEQYF.

Regarding this clonotype: This could be a read error, since a much larger clone is one nucleotide away. V and J are TRBV9 and TRBJ1-2; tentative D call: TRBD1 (6 bases). CDR3 length: 13 residues. Trimming stripped 10 bases from V and 8 bases from J, with 21 bases between. The germline V gene encodes CDR1 SGDLS and CDR2 YYNGEE. The CDR3: CAGTPWTRGGYTF. CDR3 DNA: TGTGCCGGCACCCCCTGGACCAGGGGAGGCTACACCTTC.

The DNA for the CDR3 is TGTGCCAGCAGCCCCAGAGGTTCGGGGGATGAGCAGTACTTC. This encodes CASSPRGSGDEQYF. The chain joins TRBV11-2 to TRBJ2-7; D might be TRBD2 (6 bases). Trimming stripped 5 bases from V and 7 bases from J, with 18 bases between. The CDR3 length is 14 residues. Germline CDR1 SGHAT, CDR2 FQNNGV.

This clonotype was seen only a few times. The V and J genes are TRBV7-2 and TRBJ1-1; unclear D gene. CDR1 and CDR2 from the germline V gene are SGHTA and FQGNSA. Trimming stripped 5 bases from V and 2 bases from J, with 9 bases between. This CDR3 region has 13 residues. The chain's CDR3 is CASSIQRNTEAFF. CDR3 DNA sequence: TGTGCCAGCAGCATACAGAGAAACACTGAAGCTTTCTTT.

With respect to this clonotype: With a much larger clone just one base away, this may be a read error. The rearrangement joins TRBV28 to TRBJ1-4; D perhaps matches TRBD1 (5 bases). The CDR3 loop spans 15 amino acids. Germline loops: CDR1 MDHEN, CDR2 SYDVKM. Trimming removed 8 bases at V and 8 bases at J, with 21 bases between. The CDR3 loop is CASGPGLTREEKLFF. CDR3 nucleotide sequence: TGTGCCAGCGGTCCGGGACTCACACGAGAGGAAAAACTGTTTTTT.

This clonotype was detected many times. This CDR3 is CASSLSRQDRRGYTF. In DNA, the CDR3 is TGTGCCAGCAGTTTATCCAGACAGGACCGGAGGGGCTACACCTTC. The rearrangement joins TRBV27 to TRBJ1-2, with D possibly being TRBD1 (6 bases). This CDR3 is 15 amino acids long. The V end was cut by 0 bases, the J end by 8 bases, with 16 bases between. The germline V gene has CDR1 MNHEY and CDR2 SMNVEV (reference sequence).

This clonotype was counted at least ten times. The rearrangement uses TRBV2 and TRBJ2-7, with D perhaps given as TRBD1 or TRBD2 (5 bases each). V lost 2 bases, J lost 11 bases, and 13 bases lay in between. The CDR3 has 12 residues. Looked up from germline, CDR1 is SNHLY and CDR2 is FYNNEI. The CDR3 sequence: CASSEMRGREYF. The DNA for the CDR3 is TGTGCCAGCAGTGAAATGAGGGGCAGAGAGTACTTC.

At least ten counts were recorded for this clonotype. This chain connects TRBV15 to TRBJ1-1; D unresolved. This CDR3 is 13 amino acids long. V lost 7 bases and J lost 1, with 10 bases in between. CDR1 and CDR2 from the germline V gene are LNHNV and YYDKDF (reference sequence). CDR3 nucleotides: TGTGCCACCACCACCGAGGGGAACACTGAAGCTTTCTTT. Protein sequence: CATTTEGNTEAFF.

As for this clonotype: A much bigger clone sits one base away, suggesting this may be a read error. The chain carries TRBV9 and TRBJ2-1, with a tentative D call TRBD1 (5 bases). The CDR3 extends over 16 amino acids. CDR1 and CDR2 (germline): SGDLS, YYNGEE. Here the CDR3 DNA reads TGTGCCAGCAGTCTTGGACACGGTCTAGGGTACAATGAGCAGGTCTTC. Its translation is CASSLGHGLGYNEQVF.

This clonotype was picked up many times. The genes are TRBV6-2 or TRBV6-3 and TRBJ2-6; 9 positions agree with TRBD1. The germline V gene encodes CDR1 MNHEY and CDR2 SVGEGT. CDR3 length equals 19 residues. The V and J ends lost 6 bases and 0 bases, in that order; junction bases with no gene match: 12. CDR3: CASRIRDRAVSSGANVLTF. CDR3 coding DNA: TGTGCCAGCAGAATCCGGGACAGGGCCGTTTCCTCTGGGGCCAACGTCCTGACTTTC.

This clonotype was seen repeatedly, ten times or more. This chain joins TRBV10-3 and TRBJ2-3; no firm D call. Trimming left V 10 bases short and J 6 bases short, with 29 bases between. CDR3 length equals 17 residues. Germline V lookup: CDR1 ENHRY, CDR2 SYGVKD. The CDR3 DNA follows: TGTGCCACTCGCCCCCTGGGCACCAACGAACTCAGGGATACGCAGTATTTT. Translated, it gives CATRPLGTNELRDTQYF.

This clonotype was seen a few times. The chain is built from TRBV15 and TRBJ1-2; D remains ambiguous. V was cut by 8 bases and J by 6 bases, with 16 bases left in between. Germline CDR1 LNHNV, CDR2 YYDKDF (reference sequence). CDR3 length: 13 residues. CDR3 in amino acids: CATAQGGSHGYTF. The CDR3 region has the DNA TGTGCCACCGCGCAAGGCGGAAGCCATGGCTACACCTTC.

The chain carries TRBV21-1 and TRBJ2-2; the D call of TRBD2 is as the table states it, not checked on the DNA. TRBV21-1 is shown as a pseudogene. The CDR3 sequence is 20 residues long. This chain's CDR3 is CASSKALVGLAGIKTGELFF. The CDR3 nucleotides are TGTGCCAGCAGCAAAGCGCTCGTGGGACTAGCGGGGATAAAGACCGGGGAGCTGTTTTTT.

V usage is TRBV7-2 and J usage is TRBJ2-5; TRBD2 aligns across 8 bases. The CDR3 contains 16 residues. CDR1 is SGHTA and CDR2 is FQGNSA in the germline V gene. Germline trimming cut 4 bases from V and 5 bases from J; bases unmatched to any gene: 12. CDR3 residues: CASSSSIWRGAETQYF. CDR3 sequence (DNA): TGTGCCAGCAGCTCATCAATTTGGCGGGGGGCCGAGACCCAGTACTTC.

The table lists this clonotype with many counts. The CDR3 region is CASSYAAGPDTQYF. The CDR3 bases are TGCGCCAGCAGCTACGCAGCAGGCCCAGATACGCAGTATTTT. V gene TRBV5-1 combines with J gene TRBJ2-3, with D unresolved. The CDR3 has 14 residues. Per the germline V gene, CDR1 is SGHRS and CDR2 is YFSETQ. The V gene lost 3 bases and the J gene lost 4 bases, with 12 bases spanning the gap.

This clonotype came up once. The V call is TRBV29-1, the J call TRBJ1-1, with D uncertain. The CDR3 covers 10 residues. Between the trimmed V and J ends, which lost 6 bases and 4 bases, there was a span of 6 bases. CDR1 is SQVTM and CDR2 is ANQGSEA in the germline V gene. CDR3 in DNA: TGCAGCGTCCGAGTCACTGAAGCTTTCTTT. Protein: CSVRVTEAFF.

This clonotype was detected only a few times. A read error may be the cause here, since a much bigger clone is one base away. This chain uses TRBV12-3 or TRBV12-4 with TRBJ2-5; 10 nucleotides align to TRBD2. This CDR3 has 17 amino acids. Trimming at V came to 7 bases and at J to 11 bases, leaving 22 bases not matched to a gene. This chain's CDR3 is CASTRWSGGAVGNEQYF. CDR3 DNA sequence: TGTGCCAGCACCCGGTGGAGCGGGGGGGCGGTAGGCAATGAGCAGTACTTC.

This clonotype was counted ten times or more. The chain joins TRBV5-1 to TRBJ1-2, with a weak D call TRBD1 (5 bases). The CDR3 runs to 11 residues. Germline lookup yields CDR1 SGHRS and CDR2 YFSETQ. V gave up 4 bases and J gave up 9 bases, with 10 bases separating them. This CDR3 is CASSEGTSYTF. CDR3 sequence (DNA): TGCGCCAGCAGCGAGGGGACGAGCTACACCTTC.

This clonotype has a count of ten or more. The rearrangement joins TRBV4-3 to TRBJ1-6, with TRBD1 identical over 7 bases. Germline V gene lookup returns CDR1 LGHNA and CDR2 YSLEER. J was trimmed by 10 bases and V by 0 bases; bases with no gene match: 6. The CDR3 length is 15 residues. As DNA, the CDR3 is TGCGCCAGCAGCCAAGAGCCCCACAGGGGATCACCCCTCCACTTT. This sequence encodes CASSQEPHRGSPLHF.

This clonotype was observed at least ten times. CDR3 nucleotide sequence: TGTGCCAGCAGTTTGGACGGGCTCACTGAAGCTTTCTTT. It codes for CASSLDGLTEAFF. This chain joins TRBV12-3 or TRBV12-4 and TRBJ1-1, with D uncertain. The V gene lost 3 bases and the J gene lost 4 bases, with 9 bases spanning the gap. The CDR3 contains 13 residues.

This clonotype was picked up many times. The chain has TRBV5-4 and TRBJ2-7, with 7 bases matching TRBD1. The CDR3 spans 14 residues. Germline values: CDR1 SGHNT, CDR2 YYREEE (reference sequence). V trimming: 4 bases; J trimming: 0 bases; junction bases outside the gene matches: 4. The CDR3 sequence: CASSRDSFSYEQYF. The DNA of the CDR3 is TGTGCCAGCAGCAGGGACAGTTTCTCCTACGAGCAGTACTTC.

This clonotype has ten or more counts. The chain employs TRBV6-1 and TRBJ2-3; 10 nucleotides align to TRBD1. Germline CDR1 and CDR2: MNHNS and SASEGT. The CDR3 runs 16 residues. Trimming at V came to 4 bases and at J to 4 bases, leaving 8 bases not matched to a gene. The CDR3 DNA reads as TGTGCCAGCAGTGCCCGATCCGGGACAGGGGCAGATACGCAGTATTTT. Translated, it gives CASSARSGTGADTQYF.

This clonotype was found many times. This sequence joins TRBV6-6 and TRBJ2-1; TRBD2 matches at 11 bases. The CDR3 spans 16 residues. CDR1 and CDR2 from the germline V gene are MNHNY and SVGAGI (reference sequence). Germline trimming cut 5 bases from V and 1 base from J; bases unmatched to any gene: 4. DNA for the CDR3: TGTGCCAGCAGTCCCACTAGCGGGGGATCCTACAATGAGCAGTTCTTC. It is translated as CASSPTSGGSYNEQFF.

This clonotype showed up many times. The genes are TRBV7-6 and TRBJ1-4; perhaps TRBD1 as D (5 bases). Germline assignment: CDR1 SGHVS and CDR2 FNYEAQ. The CDR3 runs to 13 residues. The V gene lost 1 base and the J gene lost 11 bases, with 11 bases spanning the gap. The CDR3 DNA reads as TGTGCCAGCAGCTTAGAATGGGGGATGAAACTGTTTTTT. It codes for CASSLEWGMKLFF.

This clonotype was seen only a few times. The chain employs TRBV7-6 and TRBJ1-1; 7 bases line up with TRBD1. Per germline, CDR1 SGHVS and CDR2 FNYEAQ. The CDR3 is 15 amino acids. V was pared by 1 base and J by 3 bases, with 5 bases of the junction left unmatched. The CDR3 is CASSLGGRGDTEAFF. Here the CDR3 DNA reads TGTGCCAGCAGCTTAGGTGGCAGGGGGGACACTGAAGCTTTCTTT.

The V and J genes are TRBV6-6 and TRBJ1-1; maybe TRBD1 (5 bases). The CDR3 has 14 amino acids. V gave up 6 bases and J gave up 2 bases, with 13 bases separating them. In germline, CDR1 is MNHNY, CDR2 SVGAGI (reference sequence). The CDR3 DNA follows: TGTGCCAGCAGAACTCTACAGGAAAACACTGAAGCTTTCTTT. Translating it yields CASRTLQENTEAFF.

Note on this clonotype: One junction end disagrees with the germline gene, perhaps due to a read error. J is TRBJ2-7 and V is TRBV7-2; D possibly corresponds to TRBD1 (5 bases). The CDR3 spans 15 residues. In germline, CDR1 is SGHTA, CDR2 FQGNSA. The CDR3 here is CASCLGVTVTYEQYF. Here the CDR3 DNA reads TGTGCCAGCTGCTTAGGGGTGACGGTGACCTACGAGCAGTACTTC.